The rows below give T cell receptor beta chains drawn from one sample of a study of blood T cell repertoires in COVID-19. Repertoires were generated with immunoSEQ multiplex PCR, while TCRdb's copy carries only in-frame clones and drops some. In the table there are over 200,000 clones, roughly 88% of which are singletons. Sequenced sample: peripheral blood. All receptors come from a man between 35 and 55 years old who had recovered from COVID-19. Each CDR3 is given with its conserved first and last residue. D genes are given only for firm matches. Size is omitted from some rows. Given values are once, few, many or a class for expanded clones.

length	D	V	size	J	CDR3	DNA
13	.	TRBV7-2	.	TRBJ2-5	CASSRGPVRDQYF	TGTGCCAGCAGCCGAGGACCGGTCCGGGACCAGTACTTC
16	TRBD2	TRBV10-3	.	TRBJ2-3	CAISGAGGRGTDTQYF	TGTGCCATCAGTGGAGCGGGAGGGCGGGGCACAGATACGCAGTATTTT
14	.	TRBV7-8	.	TRBJ1-3	CASSPISDGNTIYF	TGTGCCAGCAGCCCTATCAGCGATGGAAACACCATATATTTT
15	TRBD2	TRBV5-1	.	TRBJ2-7	CASSLGLAATYEQYF	TGCGCCAGCAGCTTGGGACTAGCGGCCACATACGAGCAGTACTTC
14	TRBD1	TRBV11-2	.	TRBJ1-2	CASSPSGTVNGYTF	TGTGCCAGCAGCCCCTCAGGGACAGTGAATGGCTACACCTTC
16	.	TRBV6-9	.	TRBJ1-3	CASSYRGGTSGNTIYF	TGTGCCAGCAGTTATCGGGGGGGAACCTCTGGAAACACCATATATTTT
13	.	TRBV19	.	TRBJ1-6	CATGQGYNSPLHF	TGTGCCACCGGCCAGGGGTATAATTCACCCCTCCACTTT
14	TRBD1	TRBV11-2	.	TRBJ1-2	CASSPRTGVYGYTF	TGTGCCAGCAGCCCGAGGACAGGGGTCTATGGCTACACCTTC
16	.	TRBV11-2	.	TRBJ1-2	CASSSLLSGPNYGYTF	TGTGCCAGCAGCTCCCTCCTTTCAGGGCCAAACTATGGCTACACCTTC
14	.	TRBV10-2	few	TRBJ2-5	CASRREIDQETQYF	TGCGCCAGCCGACGGGAGATCGACCAAGAGACCCAGTACTTC
11	.	TRBV20-1	.	TRBJ2-5	CSGRLTETQYF	TGCAGTGGGCGGCTAACAGAGACCCAGTACTTC
12	.	TRBV10-3	.	TRBJ1-5	CAISSGDQPQHF	TGTGCCATCAGTTCAGGGGATCAGCCCCAGCATTTT
18	TRBD2	TRBV9	.	TRBJ2-5	CASSVGTSGGSDQETQYF	TGTGCCAGCAGCGTGGGGACTAGCGGGGGGTCTGACCAAGAGACCCAGTACTTC
13	TRBD2	TRBV3-1/TRBV3-2	.	TRBJ2-7	CASSQDGGGEQYF	TGTGCCAGCAGCCAAGACGGCGGGGGAGAGCAGTACTTC
17	TRBD2	TRBV11-2	.	TRBJ2-7	CASSLEGRAGGGYEQYF	TGTGCCAGCAGCTTAGAAGGTCGAGCGGGAGGAGGATACGAGCAGTACTTC
13	.	TRBV9	.	TRBJ2-1	CASSVDGRGEQFF	TGTGCCAGCAGCGTAGATGGACGGGGTGAGCAGTTCTTC
15	TRBD2	TRBV7-2	.	TRBJ2-3	CASSLGAGDTDTQYF	TGTGCCAGCAGCTTAGGAGCGGGGGACACAGATACGCAGTATTTT
13	.	TRBV3-1/TRBV3-2	.	TRBJ2-5	CASSQEGGETQYF	TGTGCCAGCAGCCAAGAAGGGGGTGAGACCCAGTACTTC
15	TRBD1	TRBV10-1	.	TRBJ2-3	CASRAGTGSFDTQYF	TGCGCCAGCAGAGCCGGGACAGGGAGTTTTGATACGCAGTATTTT
16	TRBD2	TRBV7-2	.	TRBJ2-3	CASSLYRRGAGDTQYF	TGTGCCAGCAGCCTTTATCGGCGGGGGGCCGGAGATACGCAGTATTTT
14	TRBD1	TRBV19	.	TRBJ1-2	CASSARDRVNGYTF	TGTGCCAGTAGTGCCCGGGACAGGGTAAATGGCTACACCTTC
13	.	TRBV9	once	TRBJ2-7	CASSVGQSYEQYF	TGTGCCAGCAGCGTAGGCCAGTCCTACGAGCAGTACTTC
12	.	TRBV19	.	TRBJ1-2	CASSIGAGGYTF	TGTGCCAGTAGTATTGGCGCAGGAGGCTACACCTTC
17	TRBD1	TRBV27	.	TRBJ1-1	CASSFSGTGAQWTEAFF	TGTGCCAGCAGTTTTTCCGGGACAGGGGCCCAATGGACTGAAGCTTTCTTT
14	.	TRBV18	.	TRBJ1-6	CASFTVGNGSPLHF	TGTGCCAGCTTTACAGTCGGTAATGGTTCACCCCTCCACTTT
16	TRBD1	TRBV7-8	.	TRBJ2-1	CASSPGQGRSYNEQFF	TGTGCCAGCAGCCCCGGACAGGGCCGTTCCTACAATGAGCAGTTCTTC
14	.	TRBV2	.	TRBJ2-1	CASSEVDIYNEQFF	TGTGCCAGCAGTGAAGTGGACATCTACAATGAGCAGTTCTTC
13	.	TRBV3-1/TRBV3-2	many	TRBJ1-4	CASSRKGDEKLFF	TGTGCCAGCAGTCGCAAGGGGGATGAAAAACTGTTTTTT
13	.	TRBV7-8	.	TRBJ1-5	CASSFVGAQPQHF	TGTGCCAGCAGCTTCGTGGGGGCTCAGCCCCAGCATTTT
18	TRBD1	TRBV5-1	.	TRBJ2-7	CASSLDRGLGPPSDEQYF	TGCGCCAGCAGCCTGGACAGGGGGCTTGGACCCCCAAGTGACGAGCAGTACTTC
15	.	TRBV3-1/TRBV3-2	once	TRBJ1-1	CASSQDQGDYTEAFF	TGTGCCAGCAGCCAAGATCAGGGTGACTACACTGAAGCTTTCTTT
14	.	TRBV19	once	TRBJ1-1	CASSKLAGITEAFF	TGTGCCAGTAGTAAATTGGCAGGAATCACTGAAGCTTTCTTT
14	TRBD2	TRBV7-8	.	TRBJ2-1	CASSRIAGVNEQFF	TGTGCCAGCAGCCGAATAGCGGGAGTCAATGAGCAGTTCTTC
15	TRBD1	TRBV27	.	TRBJ1-2	CASSLRRDRDHGYTF	TGTGCCAGCAGTTTAAGACGGGACAGGGACCATGGCTACACCTTC
15	.	TRBV11-2	.	TRBJ2-7	CASSEMTAGSYEQYF	TGTGCCAGCAGCGAGATGACCGCGGGCTCCTACGAGCAGTACTTC
14	.	TRBV29-1	.	TRBJ2-1	CSLQGGGRVDEQFF	TGCAGCCTCCAAGGCGGAGGGCGCGTGGATGAGCAGTTCTTC
15	.	TRBV5-1	.	TRBJ2-2	CASSLGPSGTGELFF	TGCGCCAGCAGCTTGGGCCCGTCAGGGACCGGGGAGCTGTTTTTT
17	TRBD2	TRBV6-2/TRBV6-3	few	TRBJ2-7	CASSLPFGRRSPYEQYF	TGTGCCAGCAGCCTCCCGTTCGGGAGGCGGTCCCCCTACGAGCAGTACTTC
16	.	TRBV5-5	.	TRBJ2-5	CASSLARSGQGETQYF	TGTGCCAGCAGCTTGGCCCGTTCAGGGCAGGGAGAGACCCAGTACTTC
12	TRBD2	TRBV29-1	.	TRBJ2-3	CSVSSGGDTQYF	TGCAGCGTTTCTAGCGGGGGGGATACGCAGTATTTT
16	TRBD1	TRBV18	once	TRBJ1-3	CASAPGQGSSGNTIYF	TGTGCCAGCGCTCCGGGACAGGGTAGCTCTGGAAACACCATATATTTT
18	.	TRBV7-2	.	TRBJ1-4	CASSFRGLSDSKREKLFF	TGTGCCAGCAGCTTCAGAGGCTTAAGCGACTCAAAACGGGAAAAACTGTTTTTT
16	TRBD1	TRBV5-6	.	TRBJ1-3	CASSLAGTASGNTIYF	TGTGCCAGCAGCTTGGCGGGGACAGCCTCTGGAAACACCATATATTTT
16	.	TRBV12-5	once	TRBJ1-6	CASGLEPGDSGSPLHF	TGTGCTAGTGGTTTGGAACCGGGAGACAGTGGTTCACCCCTCCACTTT
14	TRBD1	TRBV4-3	.	TRBJ1-5	CASSPDRRGQPQHF	TGCGCCAGCAGCCCGGACAGGCGAGGTCAGCCCCAGCATTTT
16	.	TRBV7-6	.	TRBJ1-2	CASSLALAGDHYGYTF	TGTGCCAGCAGCTTAGCGCTGGCAGGGGATCACTATGGCTACACCTTC
14	.	TRBV9	.	TRBJ2-7	CASSRESGFGEQYF	TGTGCCAGCAGCCGAGAGTCCGGCTTCGGGGAGCAGTACTTC
16	.	TRBV5-6	.	TRBJ1-3	CASSLVAGAGGNTIYF	TGTGCCAGCAGCTTGGTAGCAGGGGCAGGGGGAAACACCATATATTTT
14	.	TRBV10-3	.	TRBJ2-7	CAASPMEGSYEQYF	TGTGCCGCCTCCCCCATGGAGGGGTCCTACGAGCAGTACTTC
12	.	TRBV5-6	.	TRBJ1-1	CACRTGNTEAFF	TGTGCCTGCCGAACGGGGAACACTGAAGCTTTCTTT
13	.	TRBV18	.	TRBJ1-1	CASSPPRVTEAFF	TGTGCCAGCTCACCACCTCGAGTAACTGAAGCTTTCTTT
12	.	TRBV10-2	.	TRBJ2-1	CASSSPYNEQFF	TGCGCCAGCAGTTCCCCGTACAATGAGCAGTTCTTC
15	TRBD2	TRBV9	.	TRBJ2-2	CASSRIAGGVGELFF	TGTGCCAGCTCGAGAATAGCGGGAGGGGTCGGGGAGCTGTTTTTT
14	.	TRBV7-2	.	TRBJ2-1	CASSADYSYNEQFF	TGTGCCAGCAGCGCGGACTACTCCTACAATGAGCAGTTCTTC
14	.	TRBV19	.	TRBJ1-3	CASTRLRAGNTIYF	TGTGCCAGTACCCGCTTGAGGGCTGGAAACACCATATATTTT
14	.	TRBV18	.	TRBJ1-4	CASSPGQLNEKLFF	TGTGCCAGCTCACCCGGACAGCTAAATGAAAAACTGTTTTTT
15	.	TRBV27	.	TRBJ2-5	CASSSLVGVKETQYF	TGTGCCAGCAGTTCGCTGGTAGGGGTAAAGGAGACCCAGTACTTC
13	.	TRBV19	.	TRBJ2-3	CASNYRATDTQYF	TGTGCCAGTAACTACAGGGCCACAGATACGCAGTATTTT
16	TRBD1	TRBV14	.	TRBJ2-3	CASSRRRQGAGDTQYF	TGTGCCAGCAGCCGAAGGAGACAGGGGGCTGGTGATACGCAGTATTTT
15	.	TRBV3-1/TRBV3-2	.	TRBJ2-7	CASSQEMGRTYEQYF	TGTGCCAGCAGCCAAGAAATGGGCAGAACCTACGAGCAGTACTTC